One and the same sample provided the 17 T cell receptor beta chains below, sequenced in a study (dated by TCRdb to the mid-2010s). The library came from 5' RACE. Sequencing was performed on an Illumina MiSeq. TCRdb's own reprocessing of the public reads used fastp at Q25 and MiXCR and kept productive beta chains. Each entry merges the rows of one CDR3 protein and shows their most common DNA and genes. The sample includes 60,000 to 65,000 distinct CDR3 sequences, with more than 25% observed a single time. In total, the top ten clones hold roughly 2% of the sample. Sequences were obtained from tumor-infiltrating naive CD4+ T cells sorted from the breast tumor. This specimen's cell subset or site label, per the study, means: naive CD4+ T cells, CD4+CD45RA+CD25-. These receptors were obtained from a female donor with breast cancer.

This clonotype was counted between two and nine times. J is TRBJ2-7 and V is TRBV18, with a weak D call TRBD1 (6 bases). The CDR3 has 11 residues. Trimming shortened V by 3 bases and J by 7 bases, and 7 bases separated the two germline ends. Germline CDR1 is KGHSH and CDR2 is LQKENI. The CDR3 nucleotides are TGTGCCAGCTCACCCAGGGGAGAGCAGTACTTC. Encoded protein: CASSPRGEQYF.

The V call is TRBV5-1, the J call TRBJ1-2; D not certain. This CDR3 contains 13 residues. In germline, CDR1 is SGHRS, CDR2 YFSETQ. The V end was cut by 4 bases, the J end by 3 bases, with 10 bases between. The CDR3 is CASSPDGHYGYTF. The DNA for the CDR3 is TGCGCCAGCAGCCCCGACGGACACTATGGCTACACCTTC. The variable domain in full, completed from reference TRBV5-1 and TRBJ1-2, reads KAGVTQTPRYLIKTRGQQVTLSCSPISGHRSVSWYQQTPGQGLQFLFEYFSETQRNKGNFPGRFSGRQFSNSRSEMNVSTLELGDSALYLCASSPDGHYGYTFGSGTRLTVV.

CDR3 protein: CASSPVTGWGETQYF. In DNA form, the CDR3 reads TGTGCCAGCTCACCTGTTACAGGGTGGGGAGAGACCCAGTACTTC. The rearrangement joins TRBV18 to TRBJ2-5; TRBD1 might be the D (6 bases). CDR3 length equals 15 residues. The germline gives CDR1 KGHSH, CDR2 LQKENI. Trimming removed 3 bases from V and 4 bases from J, with 15 bases in between.

The rearrangement links TRBV12-3 or TRBV12-4 to TRBJ2-5, with 11 bases fitting TRBD2. V was pared by 5 bases and J by 5 bases, with 10 bases of the junction left unmatched. The CDR3 extends over 16 amino acids. The CDR3 here is CASSPRGVAGGETQYF. The DNA of the CDR3 is TGTGCCAGCAGTCCGCGGGGAGTAGCGGGGGGGGAGACCCAGTACTTC.

CDR3 sequence (DNA): TGCAGCGACGCAGGGGGCGGGGGGGAGACCCAGTACTTC. Encoded protein: CSDAGGGGETQYF. This chain links TRBV29-1 with TRBJ2-5, with D perhaps given as TRBD1 or TRBD2 (8 bases each). Germline V gene data show CDR1 as SQVTM and CDR2 as ANQGSEA. CDR3 length: 13 amino acids. V gave up 7 bases and J gave up 5 bases, with 17 bases separating them.

V and J are TRBV7-2 and TRBJ2-2; no clear D. The V gene lost 0 bases and the J gene lost 6 bases, with 8 bases spanning the gap. Germline V CDR1 and CDR2: SGHTA, FQGNSA. CDR3 length: 14 amino acids. As DNA, the CDR3 is TGTGCCAGCAGCTTAGCGAGTCTTCCCGGGGAGCTGTTTTTT. Translating it yields CASSLASLPGELFF.

The rearrangement uses TRBV4-1 and TRBJ2-5; TRBD1 might be the D (5 bases). This CDR3 has 16 amino acids. The V gene's germline CDR1 is MGHRA and CDR2 YSYEKL. V lost 2 bases, J lost 5 bases, and 18 bases lay in between. CDR3 bases: TGCGCCAGCAGCCAATGGGGCTTGGGTAGCACGGAGACCCAGTACTTC. This codes for CASSQWGLGSTETQYF.

This clonotype was observed at least ten times. This chain uses TRBV7-2 with TRBJ2-4; the D is unclear. Trimming took off 0 bases at V and 3 bases at J, with 12 bases between the two ends. Germline loops: CDR1 SGHTA, CDR2 FQGNSA. The CDR3 is made up of 16 amino acids. The DNA of the CDR3 is TGTGCCAGCAGCTTAGCTTATTCACGGAACAAAAACATTCAGTACTTC. This sequence encodes CASSLAYSRNKNIQYF.

The rearrangement joins TRBV6-1 to TRBJ2-2, with D maybe TRBD1 (6 bases). This CDR3 is built from 13 residues. Germline loops: CDR1 MNHNS, CDR2 SASEGT. V lost 1 base to trimming and J lost 8 bases, with 8 bases between them. CDR3 DNA sequence: TGTGCCAGCAGTGAAGACAGGGTAGGGGAGCTGTTTTTT. It encodes CASSEDRVGELFF.

On this clonotype itself: A read error is possible here, since a much larger clone lies one base away. The chain joins TRBV20-1 to TRBJ2-5, with 7 positions matching TRBD1. The CDR3 spans 15 residues. Trimming took 6 bases from V and 1 from J; bases not matched to a gene: 11. In germline, CDR1 is DFQATT, CDR2 SNEGSKA (reference sequence). CDR3 in amino acids: CSATRDSHSQETQYF. The CDR3 coding sequence is TGCAGTGCAACCCGGGACAGCCATTCCCAAGAGACCCAGTACTTC.

Relative to its sample, this clonotype is medium-sized. V usage is TRBV5-1 and J usage is TRBJ1-4, with no clear D. Germline V gene sequence: CDR1 SGHRS, CDR2 YFSETQ. The CDR3 loop spans 15 amino acids. V was trimmed by 0 bases and J by 1 base, leaving 7 bases between them. CDR3 coding DNA: TGCGCCAGCAGCTTGGACGGCAGAACTAATGAAAAACTGTTTTTT. As protein: CASSLDGRTNEKLFF.

Note on this clonotype: Given a much more abundant clone one base away, this may be a read error. The chain employs TRBV6-2 or TRBV6-3 and TRBJ2-5; TRBD1 matches 7 bases. Germline-derived CDR1 and CDR2 are MNHEY and SVGEGT. This CDR3 is built from 15 residues. The CDR3 DNA reads TGTGCCAGCAGTTTTCCGACAGGGATCCAAGAGACCCGGTACTTC. Translated, it gives CASSFPTGIQETRYF.

The CDR3 loop reads CASSVRVAGGGDTQYF. The CDR3 DNA sequence: TGTGCCAGCAGTGTAAGAGTAGCGGGAGGTGGAGATACGCAGTATTTT. The J gene is TRBJ2-3, the V gene TRBV12-3 or TRBV12-4, with 10 bases aligning to TRBD2. The CDR3 length is 16 residues. J gave up 5 bases and V 5 bases, and 10 bases lay outside the gene matches.

This clonotype counts as medium-sized. V and J are TRBV5-1 and TRBJ1-1; D gene uncertain. CDR3 length equals 14 residues. The V end was cut by 4 bases, the J end by 4 bases, with 14 bases between. Germline V lookup: CDR1 SGHRS, CDR2 YFSETQ. CDR3 residues: CASSGQGSLTEAFF. The DNA of the CDR3 is TGCGCCAGCAGCGGCCAAGGCAGTCTCACTGAAGCTTTCTTT.

The CDR3 reads CASSYRHTGELFF. In DNA, the CDR3 is TGTGCCAGCAGTTACCGGCACACCGGGGAGCTGTTTTTT. The chain has TRBV6-5 and TRBJ2-2; D gene unclear. Germline values: CDR1 MNHEY, CDR2 SVGAGI. V dropped 2 bases and J dropped 3 bases, with 4 bases sitting between them. This CDR3 is built from 13 residues.

The table lists this clonotype with many counts. The chain employs TRBV20-1 and TRBJ1-1; 7 bases map to TRBD1. The CDR3 runs 15 residues. CDR1 is DFQATT, CDR2 SNEGSKA, per germline (reference sequence). After removal of 0 bases from V and 10 bases from J, the junction contained 14 bases not matched to a gene. The CDR3 loop reads CSARDPSRTGGVAFF. DNA of the CDR3: TGCAGTGCTAGAGATCCCTCTAGGACAGGAGGGGTAGCTTTCTTT.

The CDR3 here is CASSFQAASYNEQFF. Here the CDR3 DNA reads TGTGCCAGCAGTTTCCAGGCGGCTTCCTACAATGAGCAGTTCTTC. The chain couples TRBV12-3 or TRBV12-4 to TRBJ2-1; the D is unclear. CDR3 length equals 15 residues. Trimming left V 3 bases short and J 1 base short, with 10 bases between.